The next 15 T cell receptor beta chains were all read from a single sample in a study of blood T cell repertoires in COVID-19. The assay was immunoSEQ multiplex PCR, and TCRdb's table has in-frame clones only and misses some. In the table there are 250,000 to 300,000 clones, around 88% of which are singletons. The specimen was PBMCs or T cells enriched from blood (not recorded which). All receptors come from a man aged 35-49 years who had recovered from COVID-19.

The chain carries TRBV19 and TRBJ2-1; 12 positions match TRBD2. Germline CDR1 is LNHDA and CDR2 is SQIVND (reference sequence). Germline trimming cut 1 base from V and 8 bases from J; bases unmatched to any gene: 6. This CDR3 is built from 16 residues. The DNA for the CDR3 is TGTGCCAGTAGTATAGCGCTAGCGGGAGGGCAGGATGAGCAGTTCTTC. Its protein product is CASSIALAGGQDEQFF. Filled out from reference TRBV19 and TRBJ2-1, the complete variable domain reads DGGITQSPKYLFRKEGQNVTLSCEQNLNHDAMYWYRQDPGQGLRLIYYSQIVNDFQKGDIAEGYSVSREKKESFPLTVTSAQKNPTAFYLCASSIALAGGQDEQFFGPGTRLTVL.

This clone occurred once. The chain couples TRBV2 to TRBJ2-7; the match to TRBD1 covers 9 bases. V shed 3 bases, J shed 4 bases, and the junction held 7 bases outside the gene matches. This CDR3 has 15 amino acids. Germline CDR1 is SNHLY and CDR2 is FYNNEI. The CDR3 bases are TGTGCCAGCAGTGAGACCGGGACAGGGCCTTACGAGCAGTACTTC. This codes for CASSETGTGPYEQYF. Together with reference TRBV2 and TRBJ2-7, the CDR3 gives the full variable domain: EPEVTQTPSHQVTQMGQEVILRCVPISNHLYFYWYRQILGQKVEFLVSFYNNEISEKSEIFDDQFSVERPDGSNFTLKIRSTKLEDSAMYFCASSETGTGPYEQYFGPGTRLTVT.

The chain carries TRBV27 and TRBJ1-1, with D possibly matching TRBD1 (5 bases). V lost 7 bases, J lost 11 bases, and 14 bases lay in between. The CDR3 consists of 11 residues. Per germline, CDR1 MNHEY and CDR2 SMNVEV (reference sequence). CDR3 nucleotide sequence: TGTGCCAGCATGGGGGGTATGTGGGCTTTCTTT. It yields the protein CASMGGMWAFF.

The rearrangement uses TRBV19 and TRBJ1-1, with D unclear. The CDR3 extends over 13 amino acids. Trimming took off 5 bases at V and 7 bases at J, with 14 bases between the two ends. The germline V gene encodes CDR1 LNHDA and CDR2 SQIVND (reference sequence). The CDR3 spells CASSRAGLNEAFF. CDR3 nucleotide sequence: TGTGCCAGTAGTCGTGCAGGACTGAATGAAGCTTTCTTT. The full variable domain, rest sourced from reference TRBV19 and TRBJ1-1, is DGGITQSPKYLFRKEGQNVTLSCEQNLNHDAMYWYRQDPGQGLRLIYYSQIVNDFQKGDIAEGYSVSREKKESFPLTVTSAQKNPTAFYLCASSRAGLNEAFFGQGTRLTVV.

In DNA form, the CDR3 reads TGTGCCAGCAGAACCCGGACAGGGAACACAGATACGCAGTATTTT. This encodes CASRTRTGNTDTQYF. This rearrangement joins TRBV28 to TRBJ2-3; 8 nucleotides align to TRBD1. Germline CDR1 is MDHEN and CDR2 is SYDVKM. The J segment lost 2 bases and the V segment lost 6 bases, leaving 7 bases of the junction unmatched. CDR3 length: 15 amino acids. Together with reference TRBV28 and TRBJ2-3, the CDR3 gives the full variable domain: DVKVTQSSRYLVKRTGEKVFLECVQDMDHENMFWYRQDPGLGLRLIYFSYDVKMKEKGDIPEGYSVSREKKERFSLILESASTNQTSMYLCASRTRTGNTDTQYFGPGTRLTVL.

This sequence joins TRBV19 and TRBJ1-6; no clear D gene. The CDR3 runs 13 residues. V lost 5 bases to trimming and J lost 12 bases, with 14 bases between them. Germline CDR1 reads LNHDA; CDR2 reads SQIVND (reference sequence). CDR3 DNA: TGTGCCAGTAGTCGCGGGAGTAATGGACCCCTCCACTTT. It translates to CASSRGSNGPLHF.

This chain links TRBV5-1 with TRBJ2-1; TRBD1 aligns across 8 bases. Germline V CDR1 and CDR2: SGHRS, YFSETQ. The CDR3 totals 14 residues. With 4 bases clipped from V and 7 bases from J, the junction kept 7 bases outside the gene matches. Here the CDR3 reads CASSHGTGQNEQFF. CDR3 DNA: TGCGCCAGCAGCCATGGGACAGGACAAAATGAGCAGTTCTTC.

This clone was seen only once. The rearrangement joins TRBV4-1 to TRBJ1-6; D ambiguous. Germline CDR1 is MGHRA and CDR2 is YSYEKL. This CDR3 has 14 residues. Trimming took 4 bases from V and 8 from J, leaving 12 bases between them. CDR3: CASSPEDSHSPLHF. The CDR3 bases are TGCGCCAGCAGCCCCGAGGATTCCCATTCACCCCTCCACTTT.

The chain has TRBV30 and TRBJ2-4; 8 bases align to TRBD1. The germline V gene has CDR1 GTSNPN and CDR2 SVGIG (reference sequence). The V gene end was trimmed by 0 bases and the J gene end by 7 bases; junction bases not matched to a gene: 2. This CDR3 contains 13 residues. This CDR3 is CAWSVQGVNIQYF. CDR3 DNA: TGTGCCTGGAGTGTACAGGGGGTGAACATTCAGTACTTC.

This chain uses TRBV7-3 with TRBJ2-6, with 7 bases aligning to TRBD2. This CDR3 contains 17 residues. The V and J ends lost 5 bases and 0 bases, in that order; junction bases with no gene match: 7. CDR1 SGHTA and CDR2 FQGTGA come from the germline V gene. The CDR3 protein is CASSLGGSLSGANVLTF. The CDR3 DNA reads TGTGCCAGCAGCCTGGGGGGGTCCCTCTCTGGGGCCAACGTCCTGACTTTC.

The CDR3 DNA follows: TGTGCCAGCAGCTCCCAGACTAGCGGGGGAGATACGCAGTATTTT. Protein sequence: CASSSQTSGGDTQYF. V gene TRBV7-8 combines with J gene TRBJ2-3; 12 nucleotides match TRBD2. The CDR3 extends over 15 amino acids. Germline lookup yields CDR1 SGHVS and CDR2 FQNEAQ. With 4 bases clipped from V and 5 bases from J, the junction kept 4 bases outside the gene matches.

CDR3 protein: CASRGQFSTGELFF. In DNA form, the CDR3 reads TGTGCCAGCCGCGGACAGTTTTCCACCGGGGAGCTGTTTTTT. The chain has TRBV25-1 and TRBJ2-2; D may be TRBD1 (6 bases). Germline-derived CDR1 and CDR2 are MGHDK and SYGVNS. V shed 8 bases and J shed 4 bases, with 14 bases lying between them. The CDR3 has 14 residues.

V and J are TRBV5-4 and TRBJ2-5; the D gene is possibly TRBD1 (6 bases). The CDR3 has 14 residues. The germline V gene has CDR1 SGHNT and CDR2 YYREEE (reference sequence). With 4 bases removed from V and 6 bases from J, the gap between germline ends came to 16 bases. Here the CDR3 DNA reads TGTGCCAGCAGCCCACGGACAGACGCTCAGACCCAGTACTTC. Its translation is CASSPRTDAQTQYF.

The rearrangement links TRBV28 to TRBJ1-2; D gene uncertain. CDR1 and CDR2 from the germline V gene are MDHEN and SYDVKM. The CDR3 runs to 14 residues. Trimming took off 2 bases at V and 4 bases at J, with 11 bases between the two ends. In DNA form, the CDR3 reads TGTGCCAGCAGTTTAACCCACAGAACCTATGGCTACACCTTC. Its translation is CASSLTHRTYGYTF.

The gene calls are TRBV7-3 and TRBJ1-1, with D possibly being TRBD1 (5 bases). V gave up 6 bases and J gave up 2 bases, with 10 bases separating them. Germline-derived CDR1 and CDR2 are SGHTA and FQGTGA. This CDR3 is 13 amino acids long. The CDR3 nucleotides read TGTGCCAGCAGTCGTCAGGGAAACACTGAAGCTTTCTTT. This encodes CASSRQGNTEAFF.